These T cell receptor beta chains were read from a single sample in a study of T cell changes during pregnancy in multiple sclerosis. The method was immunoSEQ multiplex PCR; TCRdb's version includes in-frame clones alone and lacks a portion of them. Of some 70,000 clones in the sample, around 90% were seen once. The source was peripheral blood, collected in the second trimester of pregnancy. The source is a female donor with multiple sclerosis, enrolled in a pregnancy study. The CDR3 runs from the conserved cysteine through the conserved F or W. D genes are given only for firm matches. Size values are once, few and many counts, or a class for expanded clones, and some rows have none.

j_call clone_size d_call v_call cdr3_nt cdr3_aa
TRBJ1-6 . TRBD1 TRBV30 TGTGCCTGGACCTCAAGTTCCGGGACAGAGAATTCACCCCTCCACTTT CAWTSSSGTENSPLHF
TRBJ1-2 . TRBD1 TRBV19 TGTGCCAGTAGTATAGGCCGGGACAGGGCGAACTATGGCTACACCTTC CASSIGRDRANYGYTF
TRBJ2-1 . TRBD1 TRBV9 TGTGCCAGCAGCGTAGCCAGGGGGAGCTCCTACAATGAGCAGTTCTTC CASSVARGSSYNEQFF
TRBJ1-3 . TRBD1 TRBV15 TGTGCCACCAGCAGACACGGGACAGGGCGTTCCTCTGGAAACACCATATATTTT CATSRHGTGRSSGNTIYF
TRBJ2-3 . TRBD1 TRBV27 TGTGCCAGCAGTTTACTGGTGCCTAGGGACAGGGGGACAGATACGCAGTATTTT CASSLLVPRDRGTDTQYF
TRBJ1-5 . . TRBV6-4 TGTGCCAGCAGTGACGAGAGAGGAGATCAGCCCCAGCATTTT CASSDERGDQPQHF
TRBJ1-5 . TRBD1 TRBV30 TGTGCCAGAGACAGGGGGGGAAATCAGCCCCAGCATTTT CARDRGGNQPQHF
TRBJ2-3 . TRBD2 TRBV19 TGTGCCAGTAGTAAGGGACTAGCGGGGGGGATTAGCACAGATACGCAGTATTTT CASSKGLAGGISTDTQYF
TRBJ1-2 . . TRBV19 TGTGCCAGTAGTATGAGGGGGACCAACTATGGCTACACCTTC CASSMRGTNYGYTF
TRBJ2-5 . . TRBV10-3 TGTGCCATCAGTGAGCAACGGGTAGAGACCCAGTACTTC CAISEQRVETQYF
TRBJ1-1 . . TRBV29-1 TGCAGCGTTGAAAGCTCTCGGACTGAAGCTTTCTTT CSVESSRTEAFF
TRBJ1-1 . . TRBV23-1 TGCGCCAGCAGTCTCACCGACAGGATCTTCACTGAAGCTTTCTTT CASSLTDRIFTEAFF
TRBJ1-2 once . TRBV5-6 TGTGCCAGCAGCTTGGTCTCCCCCAGGGTTAACTATGGCTACACCTTC CASSLVSPRVNYGYTF
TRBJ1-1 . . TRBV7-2 TGTGCCAGCAGCTTGGCAGGGATCGGAGTCACTGAAGCTTTCTTT CASSLAGIGVTEAFF
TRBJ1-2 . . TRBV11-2 TGTGCCAGCAGCTTAGCAGAATATGGCTACACCTTC CASSLAEYGYTF
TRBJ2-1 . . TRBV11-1 TGTGCCAGCCAGGGGAAGGTCTCGGCCTACAATGAGCAGTTCTTC CASQGKVSAYNEQFF
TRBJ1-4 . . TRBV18 TGTGCCAGCTCACCACTGGGGGCATGGGAAAAACTGTTTTTT CASSPLGAWEKLFF
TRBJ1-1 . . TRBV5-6 TGTGCCAGCAGCTTGAGTCCGGGGAACACTGAAGCTTTCTTT CASSLSPGNTEAFF
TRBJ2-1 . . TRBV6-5 TGTGCCAGCAGTTACTCGGAGACAGTTATGGCCAATGAGCAGTTCTTC CASSYSETVMANEQFF
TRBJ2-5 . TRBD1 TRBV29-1 TGCAGCGGTGAGGCCCCGGACAGGGGGCAAGAGACCCAGTACTTC CSGEAPDRGQETQYF
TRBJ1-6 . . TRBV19 TGTGCCAGTGCCAATCCAGTTTCCGGGACCTATAATTCACCCCTCCACTTT CASANPVSGTYNSPLHF
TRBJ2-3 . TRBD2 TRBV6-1 TGTGCCAGCAGTGCGACGACTAGCAATGGGAGAGATACGCAGTATTTT CASSATTSNGRDTQYF
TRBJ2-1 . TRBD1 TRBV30 TGTGCCTTGGGGGACAGGGGGGGATTCGGTGAGCAGTTCTTC CALGDRGGFGEQFF
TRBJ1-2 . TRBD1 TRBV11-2 TGTGCCAGCAGCTTTGGACAGGGGCCCTCCTATGGCTACACCTTC CASSFGQGPSYGYTF
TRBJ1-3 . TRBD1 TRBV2 TGTGCCAGCAGCAGGGACAGCATTTCTGGAAACACCATATATTTT CASSRDSISGNTIYF
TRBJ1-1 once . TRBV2 TGTGCCAGCACTCTTCAGGGGCACATGAACACTGAAGCTTTCTTT CASTLQGHMNTEAFF
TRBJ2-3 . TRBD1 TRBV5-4 TGTGCCAGCAGCTTGGGTACAGGGGGACTCACAGATACGCAGTATTTT CASSLGTGGLTDTQYF
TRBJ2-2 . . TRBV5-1 TGCGCCAGCAGCACCTGGGACACGAACACCGGGGAGCTGTTTTTT CASSTWDTNTGELFF
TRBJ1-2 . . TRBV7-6 TGTGCCAGCAGCACTGGGGGCCAGGCAGCACGCTATGGCTACACCTTC CASSTGGQAARYGYTF
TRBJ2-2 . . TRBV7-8 TGTGCCAGCAGCTTGCAGGGGCTAGGCACCGGGGAGCTGTTTTTT CASSLQGLGTGELFF
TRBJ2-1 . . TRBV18 TGTGCCAGCTCACCCTACCGGGTGGCGGGACAGAGAGACAATGAGCAGTTCTTC CASSPYRVAGQRDNEQFF
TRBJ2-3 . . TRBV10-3 TGTGCCATCAGTGATGCGGATACGCAGTATTTT CAISDADTQYF
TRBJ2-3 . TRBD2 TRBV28 TGTGCCAGCAGTCCGCGACTAGCGGGGGGATCCACAGATACGCAGTATTTT CASSPRLAGGSTDTQYF
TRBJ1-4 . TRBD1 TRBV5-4 TGTGCCAGCAGCATGAAGACAGGGGTAGGCGAAAAACTGTTTTTT CASSMKTGVGEKLFF
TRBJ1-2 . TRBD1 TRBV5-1 TGCGCCAGCAGCTTGGGGGACAGGGGGTATGGCTACACCTTC CASSLGDRGYGYTF
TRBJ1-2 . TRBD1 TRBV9 TGTGCCAGCAGCGTGGGACAGGGGGGCCACTATGGCTACACCTTC CASSVGQGGHYGYTF
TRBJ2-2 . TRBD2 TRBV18 TGTGCCAGCTCACCTCCGGGACTACAGAACACCGGGGAGCTGTTTTTT CASSPPGLQNTGELFF
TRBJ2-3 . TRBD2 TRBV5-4 TGTGCCAGCAGCCCCGGGACTAGCGGGGGAACCACAGATACGCAGTATTTT CASSPGTSGGTTDTQYF
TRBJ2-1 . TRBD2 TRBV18 TGTGCCAGCTCGGAAACTAGCGGGGGAGGAGCCGTCCAGTTCTTC CASSETSGGGAVQFF
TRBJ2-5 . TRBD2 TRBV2 TGTGCCAGCAGTACGGGACTAGCGCTAATTCAAGAGACCCAGTACTTC CASSTGLALIQETQYF
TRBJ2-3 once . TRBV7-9 TGTGCCAGCAGCTTAGAGTCAGGGGCTACGCAGTATTTT CASSLESGATQYF
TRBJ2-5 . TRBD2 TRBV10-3 TGTGCCATCAGTGAGTTTCCAGCGGGGGACCAAGAGACCCAGTACTTC CAISEFPAGDQETQYF
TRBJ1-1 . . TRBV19 TGTGCCAGTAGTATGTTCTCCAGGGTGAACACTGAAGCTTTCTTT CASSMFSRVNTEAFF
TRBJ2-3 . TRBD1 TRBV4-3 TGCGCCAGCAGCCACTCCAAGGGACAGAGAGGCACAGATACGCAGTATTTT CASSHSKGQRGTDTQYF
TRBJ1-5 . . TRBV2 TGTGCCAGCAGTCCCGAGACTAATCAGCCCCAGCATTTT CASSPETNQPQHF
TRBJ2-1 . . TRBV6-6 TGTGCCAGCAGTTACTCGAATCAGAGGGCGGTCAATGAGCAGTTCTTC CASSYSNQRAVNEQFF
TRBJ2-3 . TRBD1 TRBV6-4 TGTGCCAGCTCCGAGACAGGGGGACCAGATACGCAGTATTTT CASSETGGPDTQYF
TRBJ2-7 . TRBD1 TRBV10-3 TGTGCCATCAGACCGACAGGGGGCGGCTACGAGCAGTACTTC CAIRPTGGGYEQYF
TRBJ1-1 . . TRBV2 TGTGCCAGCAGCCTCGGACAATATACTGAAGCTTTCTTT CASSLGQYTEAFF
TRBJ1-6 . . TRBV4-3 TGCGCCAGCAGCCATGACCTACAGGGTTGGAATTCACCCCTCCACTTT CASSHDLQGWNSPLHF
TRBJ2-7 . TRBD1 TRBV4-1 TGCGCCAGCAGCACCACAGGGGGCGAAAAGGTATACGAGCAGTACTTC CASSTTGGEKVYEQYF
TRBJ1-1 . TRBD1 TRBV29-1 TGCAGCGCCCTCCGGGACAGGGGGCGAGGCACTGAAGCTTTCTTT CSALRDRGRGTEAFF
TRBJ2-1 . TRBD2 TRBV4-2 TGTGCCAGCAGCCAAGACCACACGGGGGGACTCTACAATGGGCAGTTCTTC CASSQDHTGGLYNGQFF
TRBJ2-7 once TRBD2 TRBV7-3 TGTGCCAGCAGCTTAACCCCCAGCGGGGGGCTCAACGAGCAGTACTTC CASSLTPSGGLNEQYF
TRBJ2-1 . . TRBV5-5 TGTGCCAGCAGCACCCGTTGGAGTGCCCAGTCCTACAATGAGCAGTTCTTC CASSTRWSAQSYNEQFF